The 9 T cell receptor beta chains presented below share a single source sample, sequenced in a study of identical twins. TCRdb re-derived calls from the 5' RACE reads in MiXCR, one entry per CDR3 protein. Of more than 1.5 million distinct CDR3 sequences in the sample, under 35% were seen once. Sequencing input: cord blood. Receptors originate from a newborn girl in good health.

The V call is TRBV6-6, the J call TRBJ1-4; 7 bases align to TRBD1. CDR1 is MNHNY, CDR2 SVGAGI, per germline (reference sequence). After removal of 4 bases from V and 0 bases from J, the junction contained 8 bases not matched to a gene. The CDR3 runs 17 residues. In DNA form, the CDR3 reads TGTGCCAGCAGTTTAAACGACAGGGAGACAACTAATGAAAAACTGTTTTTT. This encodes CASSLNDRETTNEKLFF.

The sample holds a few counts of this clonotype. The rearrangement uses TRBV20-1 and TRBJ2-7, with 10 bases that match TRBD2. Losses at the gene ends were 5 bases for V and 4 bases for J; bases not matched to a gene: 5. The germline V gene encodes CDR1 DFQATT and CDR2 SNEGSKA (reference sequence). The length of the CDR3 is 13 residues. This chain's CDR3 is CSASLAGLYEQYF. In DNA, the CDR3 is TGCAGTGCTTCACTAGCGGGGCTTTACGAGCAGTACTTC.

This clonotype appeared a few times. The chain combines TRBV2 with TRBJ2-5, with TRBD2 matching over 12 bases. The CDR3 is 15 amino acids. With 8 bases clipped from V and 1 base from J, the junction kept 5 bases outside the gene matches. Germline V CDR1 and CDR2: SNHLY, FYNNEI. The CDR3 nucleotides are TGTGCCAGCCGAAAGACTAGCGGGAGCCAAGAGACCCAGTACTTC. It codes for CASRKTSGSQETQYF.

V gene TRBV7-6 combines with J gene TRBJ1-2; 12 bases fit TRBD1. CDR3 length: 16 residues. Germline V CDR1 and CDR2: SGHVS, FNYEAQ. Trimming took 1 base from V and 3 from J; bases not matched to a gene: 3. The CDR3 here is CASSLEGDRGHYGYTF. CDR3 sequence (DNA): TGTGCCAGCAGCTTAGAGGGGGACAGGGGGCACTATGGCTACACCTTC. The variable domain in full, completed from reference TRBV7-6 and TRBJ1-2, reads GAGVSQSPRYKVTKRGQDVALRCDPISGHVSLYWYRQALGQGPEFLTYFNYEAQQDKSGLPNDRFSAERPEGSISTLTIQRTEQRDSAMYRCASSLEGDRGHYGYTFGSGTRLTVV.

The chain has TRBV28 and TRBJ2-5, with 7 nucleotides matching TRBD2. Germline loops: CDR1 MDHEN, CDR2 SYDVKM. The J segment lost 1 base and the V segment lost 5 bases, leaving 10 bases of the junction unmatched. This CDR3 spans 16 amino acids. The CDR3 here is CASSPARAGLQETQYF. CDR3 nucleotides: TGTGCCAGCAGTCCTGCAAGAGCGGGGCTCCAAGAGACCCAGTACTTC.

This clonotype was observed a handful of times. The gene calls are TRBV10-3 and TRBJ2-2, with 9 bases identical to TRBD1. CDR1 and CDR2 from the germline V gene are ENHRY and SYGVKD. Trimming cost V 6 bases and J 2 bases; bases outside gene matches: 4. This CDR3 has 15 residues. CDR3 region: CAIRRTGVNTGELFF. CDR3 in DNA: TGTGCCATCAGGAGGACAGGGGTCAACACCGGGGAGCTGTTTTTT.

The chain joins TRBV20-1 to TRBJ1-1; 8 positions agree with TRBD1. Trimming cost V 3 bases and J 5 bases; bases outside gene matches: 8. The CDR3 consists of 14 residues. CDR1 and CDR2 from the germline V gene are DFQATT and SNEGSKA (reference sequence). CDR3 protein: CSARIDRGGTEAFF. DNA of the CDR3: TGCAGTGCTAGGATCGACAGGGGAGGAACTGAAGCTTTCTTT.

Remarks on this clonotype: A read error may account for a junction end that differs from germline. The chain has TRBV19 and TRBJ2-4; TRBD2 matches at 11 bases. The CDR3 sequence is 16 residues long. The germline CDR1 and CDR2 sequences are LNHDA and SQIVND (reference sequence). CDR3 DNA: TGTGCCAATAGTATAGGACTAGCGGGAGCCAAAAACATTCAGTACTTC. It translates to CANSIGLAGAKNIQYF.

V usage is TRBV2 and J usage is TRBJ2-4, with D uncertain. CDR1 is SNHLY and CDR2 is FYNNEI in the germline V gene. Trimming cost V 3 bases and J 0 bases, with 12 bases left between them. The CDR3 spans 16 residues. DNA for the CDR3: TGTGCCAGCAGTGATGTGGGATCACTAGCCAAAAACATTCAGTACTTC. Protein product: CASSDVGSLAKNIQYF.